This is a list of T cell receptor beta chains from one sample in a study of beta chain features in type 1 diabetes. Produced via immunoSEQ multiplex PCR; TCRdb's table is partial and in-frame only. The sample has around 340,000 clones; around 20% are singletons. The specimen sequenced was naive CD4+ T cells from blood. These receptors were taken from a woman under 30 in good health. CDR3s include the opening cysteine and the closing phenylalanine or tryptophan. D genes are given only for firm matches. Some rows mark clone size as missing; the rest say once, few, many or name a class of expanded clone.

clone_size j_call d_call v_call cdr3_nt cdr3_aa
few TRBJ2-6 TRBD2 TRBV18 TGTGCCAGCTCACCGAGGCGACCGGGGGGACTTCACCTCTCTGGGGCCAACGTCCTGACTTTC CASSPRRPGGLHLSGANVLTF
few TRBJ2-5 NA TRBV18 TGTGCCAGCTCACCACCGGGAGGAGGGGAGACCCAGTACTTC CASSPPGGGETQYF
NA TRBJ1-1 NA TRBV6-6 TGTGCCAGCAGTTACGCCCAAGTGAGCACTGAAGCTTTCTTT CASSYAQVSTEAFF
NA TRBJ1-1 NA TRBV6-1 TGTGCCAGCACCCTCGGGGGGGTTGGGACTGAAGCTTTCTTT CASTLGGVGTEAFF
many TRBJ2-7 TRBD1 TRBV29-1 TGCAGCGGGCGGACAGGGTGGGCGGACGAGCAGTACTTC CSGRTGWADEQYF
few TRBJ2-3 TRBD2 TRBV7-8 TGTGCCAGCAGCGTCCGACTAGCGGGAGGGGATACGCAGTATTTT CASSVRLAGGDTQYF
few TRBJ2-7 TRBD2 TRBV4-2 TGTGCCAGCAGCCAAGTTGGCGGGAGGGCCATAAACGAGCAGTACTTC CASSQVGGRAINEQYF
few TRBJ1-2 NA TRBV6-5 TGTGCCAGCAGCGACGGCGGGACGAACTATGGCTACACCTTC CASSDGGTNYGYTF
NA TRBJ2-3 NA TRBV7-2 TGTGCCAGCACCCGAGGGTTGGCAGATACGCAGTATTTT CASTRGLADTQYF
NA TRBJ1-1 NA TRBV7-9 TGTGCCAGCAGTCGAGGACAGAACACTGAAGCTTTCTTT CASSRGQNTEAFF
few TRBJ2-1 TRBD2 TRBV2 TGTGCCAGCAAATGGACTAGCGGGGGGGCCAACAATGAGCAGTTCTTC CASKWTSGGANNEQFF
few TRBJ1-4 NA TRBV5-1 TGCGCCAGCAGCTTGGGGGGCAGACCAAATGAAAAACTGTTTTTT CASSLGGRPNEKLFF
few TRBJ2-1 TRBD2 TRBV2 TGTGCCAGCAGTTTACTAGCGGGGGCTTACAATGAGCAGTTCTTC CASSLLAGAYNEQFF
NA TRBJ1-5 NA TRBV30 TGTGCCTGGAGTGTACTACAGCCCCAGCATTTT CAWSVLQPQHF
NA TRBJ1-2 NA TRBV5-1 TGCGCCAGCAGCTTGGCTCAGTGGAGTGGCTACACCTTC CASSLAQWSGYTF
NA TRBJ1-4 NA TRBV7-9 TGTGCCAGCAGCTTAGCTAGCGGGAAACTGTTTTTT CASSLASGKLFF
once TRBJ1-2 NA TRBV9 TGTGCCAGCAGCGTAACACAGGGCTATGGCTACACCTTC CASSVTQGYGYTF
few TRBJ1-1 NA TRBV4-2 TGTGCCAGCAGTTCCGCCACAGACCAGAACACTGAAGCTTTCTTT CASSSATDQNTEAFF
few TRBJ2-7 TRBD1 TRBV18 TGTGCCAGCTCACGAGGACAGGGGTCCTACGAGCAGTACTTC CASSRGQGSYEQYF
NA TRBJ2-3 TRBD1 TRBV19 TGTGCCAGCGAGGACAGGGGTGCAGATACGCAGTATTTT CASEDRGADTQYF
NA TRBJ2-5 NA TRBV18 TGTGCCAGCTCACCAAGGAGGGGTCAAGAGACCCAGTACTTC CASSPRRGQETQYF
many TRBJ2-1 TRBD2 TRBV23-1 TGCGCCAGCAGTCAGACCACGGGGGGACCGGTGGGGCAGTTCTTC CASSQTTGGPVGQFF
NA TRBJ2-3 NA TRBV7-9 TGTGCCAGCAGCGACATCCCTCTAAGCACAGATACGCAGTATTTT CASSDIPLSTDTQYF
few TRBJ2-1 NA TRBV11-3 TGTGCCAGCAGCTTAGATCAGGGGGGTACACAAAGCTCCTACAATGAGCAGTTCTTC CASSLDQGGTQSSYNEQFF
NA TRBJ2-7 TRBD1 TRBV6-6 TGTGCCAGCAGCCGGGACAGGGACGGCTACGAGCAGTACTTC CASSRDRDGYEQYF
NA TRBJ2-5 NA TRBV6-5 TGTGCCAGCAGTTACTCGAGGCAGGGACAAGAGACCCAGTACTTC CASSYSRQGQETQYF
NA TRBJ1-1 TRBD1 TRBV2 TGTGCCAGCAGTTCGACAGGGGCGACGGGCACTGAAGCTTTCTTT CASSSTGATGTEAFF
NA TRBJ2-7 TRBD1 TRBV6-6 TGTGCCAGCAGTTACGCTTCGGGACAGACTTCCTACGAGCAGTACTTC CASSYASGQTSYEQYF
few TRBJ2-1 NA TRBV19 TGTGCCAGTAGTATAGTCGCAGGGGTCGGTGAGCAGTTCTTC CASSIVAGVGEQFF
NA TRBJ2-2 NA TRBV5-4 TGTGCCAGCAGCTTGGTAGGGGGAGGGATGAACACCGGGGAGCTGTTTTTT CASSLVGGGMNTGELFF
NA TRBJ1-3 NA TRBV7-9 TGTGCCAGCAGCTCCCAGGGGAGCCCTGGAAACACCATATATTTT CASSSQGSPGNTIYF
NA TRBJ1-5 NA TRBV6-6 TGTGCCAGCAGTTACCGAGACTCAGGCAATCAGCCCCAGCATTTT CASSYRDSGNQPQHF
NA TRBJ2-2 NA TRBV7-7 TGTGCTAGCAGCTTACTGGCAGGGTCTAACCCCGGGGAGCTGTTTTTT CASSLLAGSNPGELFF
NA TRBJ1-5 NA TRBV5-1 TGCGCCAGCAGATCTAGCCTTGGAGGCAATCAGCCCCAGCATTTT CASRSSLGGNQPQHF
NA TRBJ2-2 TRBD1 TRBV5-1 TGCGCCAGCATGGTCGACAGGGGGTTCTACACCGGGGAGCTGTTTTTT CASMVDRGFYTGELFF
few TRBJ2-1 TRBD2 TRBV6-5 TGTGCCAGCAGCCCCGGGACTAGCGGGAGTCGGCAGTTCTTC CASSPGTSGSRQFF
few TRBJ2-1 TRBD2 TRBV9 TGTGCCAGCAGCGTGACGACTAGCGAATCCTACAATGAGCAGTTCTTC CASSVTTSESYNEQFF
NA TRBJ2-7 TRBD2 TRBV5-4 TGTGCCAGCAGCACTCGGACTAGCGGAAGCTACGAGCAGTACTTC CASSTRTSGSYEQYF
few TRBJ2-3 NA TRBV9 TGTGCCAGCAGCGTAACAGCTAGCACAGATACGCAGTATTTT CASSVTASTDTQYF
few TRBJ1-2 NA TRBV30 TGTGCCTGGAGTGGAGGGCGGAGCTACACCTTC CAWSGGRSYTF
NA TRBJ2-1 TRBD1 TRBV19 TGTGCCAGTAACCGCCCGGACAGGGGATACTACAATGAGCAGTTCTTC CASNRPDRGYYNEQFF
NA TRBJ2-7 NA TRBV2 TGTGCCAGCAGTAGACTAGACGAGCAGTACTTC CASSRLDEQYF
NA TRBJ1-2 TRBD1 TRBV7-8 TGTGCCAGCAGCCCCGGACGCGACAGGGGGCGAGGCTACACCTTC CASSPGRDRGRGYTF
few TRBJ2-7 NA TRBV7-2 TGTGCCAGCAGCCGGGACACATACGAGCAGTACTTC CASSRDTYEQYF